The 6 T cell receptor beta chains below come from one sample, sequenced in a study of blood T cell repertoires in COVID-19. Sequenced by immunoSEQ multiplex PCR; TCRdb stores in-frame clones only, minus some. The table records approximately 330,000 clones, 85% to 90% of them present only once. What was sequenced was peripheral blood. The origin of the receptors is a woman aged 40 to 55 with COVID-19, enrolled during active disease.

The rearrangement links TRBV1 to TRBJ1-4. TRBV1 constitutes a pseudogene. The CDR3 sequence is 14 residues long. CDR3 in DNA: TGCACCAGCAGCCAAGATGTGGTGAGGGAAAAACTGTTTTTT. Protein sequence: CTSSQDVVREKLFF.

As for this clone: Other nucleotide sequences from this sample produce the same CDR3. The genes are TRBV7-2 and TRBJ2-5; TRBD1 might be the D (6 bases). Looked up from germline, CDR1 is SGHTA and CDR2 is FQGNSA. Trimming pared 5 bases from V and 0 bases from J, leaving 10 bases between. CDR3 size: 14 residues. The CDR3: CASSPGTNQETQYF. The CDR3 nucleotides are TGTGCCAGCAGCCCCGGGACAAACCAAGAGACCCAGTACTTC.

The chain uses TRBV5-4 and TRBJ1-5; 8 positions agree with TRBD1. This CDR3 spans 14 amino acids. Germline lookup yields CDR1 SGHNT and CDR2 YYREEE (reference sequence). The trim removed 4 bases at V and 2 bases at J, leaving 2 bases unmatched. The CDR3 DNA follows: TGTGCCAGCAGCCCAGGGGGCCGCAATCAGCCCCAGCATTTT. This gives the protein CASSPGGRNQPQHF.

The rearrangement links TRBV27 to TRBJ2-2; no clear D. Germline V lookup: CDR1 MNHEY, CDR2 SMNVEV (reference sequence). V lost 6 bases and J 0 bases, leaving 26 bases between the germline ends. The CDR3 contains 20 residues. CDR3 DNA sequence: TGTGCCAGCAGACTTGGTTTTATGGCTTTGGGCAGTTCGAACACCGGGGAGCTGTTTTTT. This codes for CASRLGFMALGSSNTGELFF.

This clone has only one observation. V usage is TRBV7-8 and J usage is TRBJ1-5; TRBD1 matches 8 bases. This CDR3 contains 15 residues. The junction had 9 bases not matched to a gene; V was cut back by 5 bases and J by 6 bases. Germline CDR1 and CDR2: SGHVS and FQNEAQ. CDR3 protein: CASSPTGQGSQPQHF. The CDR3 DNA reads as TGTGCCAGCAGCCCGACAGGACAGGGCAGTCAGCCCCAGCATTTT.

The chain couples TRBV7-3 to TRBJ2-2; D remains ambiguous. The CDR3 extends over 11 amino acids. Trimming left V 7 bases short and J 4 bases short, with 4 bases between. The V gene's germline CDR1 is SGHTA and CDR2 FQGTGA. CDR3 protein: CASTSTGELFF. Here the CDR3 DNA reads TGTGCCAGCACCTCCACCGGGGAGCTGTTTTTT.